This T cell receptor beta chain was captured by sequencing in a study of T cells after posttransplantation cyclophosphamide. Cyclophosphamide on days +3 and +4 followed busulfan-fludarabine conditioning and a marrow graft. Germline lookup yields CDR1 SGHAT and CDR2 FQNNGV. The CDR3 contains 13 residues. V was shortened by 1 base and J by 3 bases, with 7 bases between the two germline ends. Study-wide results and limits: Donor CD8+ memory clones often dominated recipient blood repertoires at later times. Skin or GI-infiltrating T cells shared few TRB sequences with blood.

The data were produced by immunoSEQ multiplex PCR, yet TCRdb's version contains in-frame clones alone and is incomplete. In total the sample includes roughly 14,000 clones, none of them seen once. This clone was found a few times. The antigen is unknown. The TCR originated in a female patient in her 40s who received an allogeneic stem cell transplant from a related donor, was CMV-positive, and had no GVHD. Some T cells may possibly be graft donor cells. The sequencing used PBMCs, collected more than 950 days after allogeneic stem cell transplant with posttransplant cyclophosphamide. V usage is TRBV11-2 and J usage is TRBJ2-7; D gene unclear. DNA for the CDR3: TGTGCCAGCAGCTTAGGGCAGTTCTACGAGCAGTACTTC. Translation gives CASSLGQFYEQYF.